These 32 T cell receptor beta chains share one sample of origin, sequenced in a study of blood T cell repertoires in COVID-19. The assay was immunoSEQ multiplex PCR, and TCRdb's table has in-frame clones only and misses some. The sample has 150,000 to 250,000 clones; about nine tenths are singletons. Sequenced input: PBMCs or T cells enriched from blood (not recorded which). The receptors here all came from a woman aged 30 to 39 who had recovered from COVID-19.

In DNA form, the CDR3 reads TGTGCCAGCAGCATCCCCCGGGAGCCCTACGAGCAGTACTTC. Encoded protein: CASSIPREPYEQYF. The V gene is TRBV5-4, the J gene TRBJ2-7; D is possibly TRBD2 (6 bases). This CDR3 is 14 amino acids long. V was cut by 4 bases and J by 2 bases, with 13 bases left in between. From germline, CDR1 is SGHNT and CDR2 YYREEE (reference sequence).

CDR3 in DNA: TGTGCCAGCAGCTTAGATGGTACACAGCCCCAGCATTTT. Encoded protein: CASSLDGTQPQHF. The chain links TRBV7-6 to TRBJ1-5; no firm D call. Looked up from germline, CDR1 is SGHVS and CDR2 is FNYEAQ. Trimming stripped 1 base from V and 7 bases from J, with 8 bases between. There are 13 residues in the CDR3.

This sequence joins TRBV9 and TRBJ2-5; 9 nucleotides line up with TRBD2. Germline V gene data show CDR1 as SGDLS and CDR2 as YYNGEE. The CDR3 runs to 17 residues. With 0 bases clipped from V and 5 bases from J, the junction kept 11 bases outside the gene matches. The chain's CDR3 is CASSVAKGGRAVETQYF. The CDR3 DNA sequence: TGTGCCAGCAGCGTAGCTAAGGGCGGGAGGGCCGTGGAGACCCAGTACTTC.

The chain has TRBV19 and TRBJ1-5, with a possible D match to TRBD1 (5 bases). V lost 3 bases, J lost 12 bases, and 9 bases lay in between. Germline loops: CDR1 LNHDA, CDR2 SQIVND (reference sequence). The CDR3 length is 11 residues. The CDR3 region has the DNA TGTGCCAGTAGTATCGGAGGGGACCAGCATTTT. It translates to CASSIGGDQHF.

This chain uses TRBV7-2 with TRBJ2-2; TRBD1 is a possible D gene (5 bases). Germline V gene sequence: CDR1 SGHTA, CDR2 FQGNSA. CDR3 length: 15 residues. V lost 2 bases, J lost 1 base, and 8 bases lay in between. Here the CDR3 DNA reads TGTGCCAGCAGCTTATCCACAGGGAACACCGGGGAGCTGTTTTTT. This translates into CASSLSTGNTGELFF.

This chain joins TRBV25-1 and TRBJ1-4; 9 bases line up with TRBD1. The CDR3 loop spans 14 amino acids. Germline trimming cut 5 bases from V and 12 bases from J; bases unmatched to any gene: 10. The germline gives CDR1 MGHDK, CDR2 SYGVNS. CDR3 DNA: TGTGCCAGCAGTAAACAGGGGGCCCCGGCGGAACTGTTTTTT. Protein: CASSKQGAPAELFF.

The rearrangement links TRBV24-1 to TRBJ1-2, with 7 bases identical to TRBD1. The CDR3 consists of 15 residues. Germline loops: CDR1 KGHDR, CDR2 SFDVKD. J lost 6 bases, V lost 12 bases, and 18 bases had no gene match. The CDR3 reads CAPTRMYRGGHGYTF. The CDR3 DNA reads TGTGCCCCCACTCGAATGTACAGGGGAGGTCATGGCTACACCTTC.

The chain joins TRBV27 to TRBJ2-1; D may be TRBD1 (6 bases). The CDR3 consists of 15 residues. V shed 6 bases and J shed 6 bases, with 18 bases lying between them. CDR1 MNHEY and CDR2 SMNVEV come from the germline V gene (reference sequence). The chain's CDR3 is CASRVGTFPSNEQFF. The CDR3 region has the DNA TGTGCCAGCAGGGTCGGGACATTCCCCTCCAATGAGCAGTTCTTC.

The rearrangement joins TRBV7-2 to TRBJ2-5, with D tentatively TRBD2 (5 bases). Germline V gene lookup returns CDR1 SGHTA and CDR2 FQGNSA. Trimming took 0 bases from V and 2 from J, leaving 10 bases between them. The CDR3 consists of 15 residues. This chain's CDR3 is CASSLALGLQETQYF. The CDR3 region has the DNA TGTGCCAGCAGCTTAGCCCTAGGACTGCAAGAGACCCAGTACTTC.

As DNA, the CDR3 is TGTGCCAGCAGCCAATACTCTGGAGGGGCGTATAATGAAAAACTGTTTTTT. This encodes CASSQYSGGAYNEKLFF. J is TRBJ1-4 and V is TRBV4-2; a possible D gene is TRBD1 (5 bases). The CDR3 covers 17 residues. V lost 2 bases and J 4 bases, leaving 17 bases between the germline ends. Germline V gene lookup returns CDR1 LGHNA and CDR2 YNFKEQ.

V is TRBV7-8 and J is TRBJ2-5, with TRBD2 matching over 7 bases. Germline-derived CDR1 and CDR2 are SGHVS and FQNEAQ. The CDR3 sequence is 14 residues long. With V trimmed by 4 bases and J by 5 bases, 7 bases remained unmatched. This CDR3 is CASSSTSLGETQYF. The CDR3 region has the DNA TGTGCCAGCAGCTCGACTAGCCTGGGGGAGACCCAGTACTTC.

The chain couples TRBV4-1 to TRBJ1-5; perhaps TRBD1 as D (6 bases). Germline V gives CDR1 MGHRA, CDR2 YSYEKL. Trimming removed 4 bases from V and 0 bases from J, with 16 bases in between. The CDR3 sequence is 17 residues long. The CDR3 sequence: CASSLGAGGDSNQPQHF. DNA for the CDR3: TGCGCCAGCAGCCTTGGGGCTGGGGGCGATAGCAATCAGCCCCAGCATTTT.

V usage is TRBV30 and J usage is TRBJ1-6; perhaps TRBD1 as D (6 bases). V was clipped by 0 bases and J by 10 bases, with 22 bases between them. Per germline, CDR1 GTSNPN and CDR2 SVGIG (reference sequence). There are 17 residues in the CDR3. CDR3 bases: TGTGCCTGGAGTGTACCCTGGACAGACCAGCGAGGGTCACCCCTCCACTTT. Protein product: CAWSVPWTDQRGSPLHF. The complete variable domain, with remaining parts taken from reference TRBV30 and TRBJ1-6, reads SQTIHQWPATLVQPVGSPLSLECTVEGTSNPNLYWYRQAAGRGLQLLFYSVGIGQISSEVPQNLSASRPQDRQFILSSKKLLLSDSGFYLCAWSVPWTDQRGSPLHFGNGTRLTVT.

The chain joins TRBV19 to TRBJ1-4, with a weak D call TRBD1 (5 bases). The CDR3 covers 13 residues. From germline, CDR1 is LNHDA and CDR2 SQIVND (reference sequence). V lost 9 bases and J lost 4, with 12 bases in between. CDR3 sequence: CASRDGGNEKLFF. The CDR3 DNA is TGTGCCAGCAGGGACGGGGGTAATGAAAAACTGTTTTTT.

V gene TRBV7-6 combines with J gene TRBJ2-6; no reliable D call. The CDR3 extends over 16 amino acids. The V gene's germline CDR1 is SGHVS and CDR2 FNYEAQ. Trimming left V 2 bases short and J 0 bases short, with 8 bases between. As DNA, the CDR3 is TGTGCCAGCAGCTTAACCACTCGCTCTGGGGCCAACGTCCTGACTTTC. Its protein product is CASSLTTRSGANVLTF.

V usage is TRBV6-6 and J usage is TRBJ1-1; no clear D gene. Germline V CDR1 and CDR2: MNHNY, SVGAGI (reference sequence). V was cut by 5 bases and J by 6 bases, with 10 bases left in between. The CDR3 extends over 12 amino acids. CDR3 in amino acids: CASSAETPEAFF. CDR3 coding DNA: TGTGCCAGCAGTGCCGAAACACCTGAAGCTTTCTTT.

CDR3 coding DNA: TGTGCCACCAGTGATTCCCGAGGCAGAGTTAGCACAGATACGCAGTATTTT. This translates into CATSDSRGRVSTDTQYF. This rearrangement joins TRBV24-1 to TRBJ2-3; D unresolved. V was pared by 2 bases and J by 0 bases, with 14 bases between. Germline V gene data show CDR1 as KGHDR and CDR2 as SFDVKD. This CDR3 comprises 17 residues.

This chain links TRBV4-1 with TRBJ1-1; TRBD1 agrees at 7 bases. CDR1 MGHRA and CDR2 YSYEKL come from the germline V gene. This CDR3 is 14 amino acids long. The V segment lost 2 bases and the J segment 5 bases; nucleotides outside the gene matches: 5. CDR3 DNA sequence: TGCGCCAGCAGCCAACCTTCAGGGGGGACTGAAGCTTTCTTT. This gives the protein CASSQPSGGTEAFF.

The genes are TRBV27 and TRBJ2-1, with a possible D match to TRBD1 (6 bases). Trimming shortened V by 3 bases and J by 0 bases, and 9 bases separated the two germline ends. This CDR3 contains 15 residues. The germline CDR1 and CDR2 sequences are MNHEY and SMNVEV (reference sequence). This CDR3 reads CASSLGAASYNEQFF. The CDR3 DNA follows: TGTGCCAGCAGTTTGGGGGCAGCCTCCTACAATGAGCAGTTCTTC.

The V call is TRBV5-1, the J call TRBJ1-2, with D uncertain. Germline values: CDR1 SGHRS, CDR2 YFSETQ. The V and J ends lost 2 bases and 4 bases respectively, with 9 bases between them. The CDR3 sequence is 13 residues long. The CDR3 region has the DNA TGCGCCAGCAGCTTCGAGGGTGGCTATGGCTACACCTTC. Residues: CASSFEGGYGYTF.

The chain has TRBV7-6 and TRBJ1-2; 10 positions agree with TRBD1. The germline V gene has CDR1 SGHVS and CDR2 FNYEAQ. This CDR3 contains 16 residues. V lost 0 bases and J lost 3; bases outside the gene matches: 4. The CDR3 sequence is CASSLATGTGDYGYTF. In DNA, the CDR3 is TGTGCCAGCAGCTTAGCTACCGGGACAGGGGACTATGGCTACACCTTC.

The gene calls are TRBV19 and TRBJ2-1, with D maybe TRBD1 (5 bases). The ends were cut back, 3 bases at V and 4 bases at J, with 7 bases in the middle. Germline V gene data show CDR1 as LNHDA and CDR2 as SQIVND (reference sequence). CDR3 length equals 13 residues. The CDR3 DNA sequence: TGTGCCAGTAGTATCAGACAGTACAATGAGCAGTTCTTC. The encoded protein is CASSIRQYNEQFF.

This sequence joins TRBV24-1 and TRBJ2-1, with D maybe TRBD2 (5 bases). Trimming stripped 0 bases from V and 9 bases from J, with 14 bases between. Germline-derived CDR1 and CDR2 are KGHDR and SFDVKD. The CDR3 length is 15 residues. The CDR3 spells CATSDLYTSTGEQFF. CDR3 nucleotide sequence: TGTGCCACCAGTGATTTGTATACTAGTACCGGTGAGCAGTTCTTC.

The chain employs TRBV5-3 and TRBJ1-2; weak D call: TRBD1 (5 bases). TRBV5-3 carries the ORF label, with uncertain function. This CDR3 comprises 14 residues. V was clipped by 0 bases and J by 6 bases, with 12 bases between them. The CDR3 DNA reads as TGTGCCAGAAGCTTGGTCCAGGGAAGCGATGGCTACACCTTC. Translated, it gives CARSLVQGSDGYTF.

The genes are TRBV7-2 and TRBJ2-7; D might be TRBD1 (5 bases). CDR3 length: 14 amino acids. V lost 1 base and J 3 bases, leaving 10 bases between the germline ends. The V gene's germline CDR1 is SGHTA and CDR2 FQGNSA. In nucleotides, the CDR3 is TGTGCCAGCAGCTTAGTAGGTCAGGGCTACGAGCAGTACTTC. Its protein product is CASSLVGQGYEQYF.

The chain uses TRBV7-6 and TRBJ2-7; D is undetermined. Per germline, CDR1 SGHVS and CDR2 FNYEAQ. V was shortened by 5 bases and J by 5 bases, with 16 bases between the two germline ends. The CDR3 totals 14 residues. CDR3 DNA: TGTGCCAGCAGCCCCATGGGCCTTACCAACGAGCAGTACTTC. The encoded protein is CASSPMGLTNEQYF.

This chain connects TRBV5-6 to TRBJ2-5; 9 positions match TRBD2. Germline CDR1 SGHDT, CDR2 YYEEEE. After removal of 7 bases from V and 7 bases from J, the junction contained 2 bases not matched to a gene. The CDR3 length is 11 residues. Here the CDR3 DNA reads TGTGCCAGCCAAGCGGGAGGGACCCAGTACTTC. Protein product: CASQAGGTQYF. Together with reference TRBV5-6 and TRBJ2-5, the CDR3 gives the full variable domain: DAGVTQSPTHLIKTRGQQVTLRCSPKSGHDTVSWYQQALGQGPQFIFQYYEEEERQRGNFPDRFSGHQFPNYSSELNVNALLLGDSALYLCASQAGGTQYFGPGTRLLVL.

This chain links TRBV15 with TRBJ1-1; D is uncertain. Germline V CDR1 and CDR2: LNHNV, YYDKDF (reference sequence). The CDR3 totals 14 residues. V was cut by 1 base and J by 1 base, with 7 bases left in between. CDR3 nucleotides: TGTGCCACCAGCAGAGGACAATCGAACACTGAAGCTTTCTTT. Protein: CATSRGQSNTEAFF.

CDR3 protein: CASSTPGVRSGANVLTF. CDR3 coding DNA: TGTGCCAGCAGCACGCCAGGGGTCCGCTCTGGGGCCAACGTCCTGACTTTC. The chain is built from TRBV3-1 (or the pseudogene TRBV3-2) and TRBJ2-6; D possibly corresponds to TRBD1 (6 bases). The V gene's germline CDR1 is LGHDT and CDR2 YNNKEL (reference sequence). The CDR3 sequence is 17 residues long. V was shortened by 5 bases and J by 0 bases, with 14 bases between the two germline ends.

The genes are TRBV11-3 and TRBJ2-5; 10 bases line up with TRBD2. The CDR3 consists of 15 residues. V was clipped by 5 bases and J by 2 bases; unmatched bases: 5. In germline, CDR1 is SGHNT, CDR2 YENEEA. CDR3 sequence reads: CASSPGLARQETQYF. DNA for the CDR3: TGTGCCAGCAGCCCGGGACTAGCGAGACAAGAGACCCAGTACTTC.

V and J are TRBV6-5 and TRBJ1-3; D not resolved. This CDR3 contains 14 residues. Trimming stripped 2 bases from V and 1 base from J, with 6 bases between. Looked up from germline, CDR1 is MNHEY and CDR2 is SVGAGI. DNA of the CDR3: TGTGCCAGCAGTTACACCGAGTCTGGAAACACCATATATTTT. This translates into CASSYTESGNTIYF.

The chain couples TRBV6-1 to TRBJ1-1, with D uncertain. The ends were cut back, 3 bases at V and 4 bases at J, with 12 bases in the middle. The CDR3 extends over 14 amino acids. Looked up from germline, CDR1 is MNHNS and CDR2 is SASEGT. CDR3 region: CASSDAGISTEAFF. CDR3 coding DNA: TGTGCCAGCAGTGACGCGGGTATAAGCACTGAAGCTTTCTTT.